Presented here are 12 T cell receptor beta chains from one specimen sequenced in a study of blood T cell repertoires in COVID-19. Generated by immunoSEQ multiplex PCR, the TCRdb table keeps only in-frame clones and is missing some. The sample includes 150,000 to 200,000 clones, roughly 87% of them seen just once. Sequenced material: peripheral blood. These receptors came from a woman aged 70-85 years with COVID-19, enrolled during active disease.

V gene TRBV5-1 combines with J gene TRBJ2-5, with D unclear. Germline-derived CDR1 and CDR2 are SGHRS and YFSETQ. CDR3 size: 15 residues. V was clipped by 6 bases and J by 4 bases, with 19 bases between them. In DNA form, the CDR3 reads TGCGCCAGCACGATATTTCCGGCATCAGGAGAGACCCAGTACTTC. Translating it yields CASTIFPASGETQYF. Using reference TRBV5-1 and TRBJ2-5 for the parts outside the CDR3, the full variable domain is KAGVTQTPRYLIKTRGQQVTLSCSPISGHRSVSWYQQTPGQGLQFLFEYFSETQRNKGNFPGRFSGRQFSNSRSEMNVSTLELGDSALYLCASTIFPASGETQYFGPGTRLLVL.

The V and J genes are TRBV9 and TRBJ2-1; 13 bases align to TRBD2. Unmatched junction bases numbered 4, after V lost 4 bases and J lost 3 bases. The CDR3 contains 16 residues. Per germline, CDR1 SGDLS and CDR2 YYNGEE. In DNA form, the CDR3 reads TGTGCCAGCAGCACGACTAGCGGGAGGATCTACAATGAGCAGTTCTTC. It specifies CASSTTSGRIYNEQFF.

In DNA form, the CDR3 reads TGCGCCAGCAGCTTAGGGGGCTTCACCTACAATGAGCAGTTCTTC. It encodes CASSLGGFTYNEQFF. This chain links TRBV5-1 with TRBJ2-1, with TRBD1 identical over 7 bases. CDR3 length equals 15 residues. The V gene's germline CDR1 is SGHRS and CDR2 YFSETQ. V lost 2 bases to trimming and J lost 2 bases; unmatched junction nucleotides: 4.

The gene calls are TRBV4-1 and TRBJ1-4; D remains unclear. Germline V gene sequence: CDR1 MGHRA, CDR2 YSYEKL. This CDR3 is 15 amino acids long. Trimming left V 1 base short and J 0 bases short, with 6 bases between. The CDR3 DNA is TGCGCCAGCAGCCAAGCGGGTGCAACTAATGAAAAACTGTTTTTT. Translated: CASSQAGATNEKLFF.

The chain carries TRBV5-1 and TRBJ2-2; tentative D call: TRBD1 (6 bases). The V gene's germline CDR1 is SGHRS and CDR2 YFSETQ. Trimming stripped 3 bases from V and 7 bases from J, with 10 bases between. This CDR3 is built from 13 residues. In nucleotides, the CDR3 is TGCGCCAGCAGCTCACAGGGTGACGGGGAGCTGTTTTTT. Its translation: CASSSQGDGELFF.

The chain combines TRBV5-1 with TRBJ2-7; 10 bases agree with TRBD2. This CDR3 contains 18 residues. V lost 0 bases, J lost 3 bases, and 12 bases stayed unmatched. The germline V gene encodes CDR1 SGHRS and CDR2 YFSETQ. The CDR3 is CASSLVGFGTSGNYEQYF. Written as DNA, the CDR3 is TGCGCCAGCAGCTTGGTTGGGTTTGGTACTAGCGGGAACTACGAGCAGTACTTC.

This rearrangement joins TRBV28 to TRBJ2-2; D is perhaps TRBD2 (6 bases). From germline, CDR1 is MDHEN and CDR2 SYDVKM. The CDR3 is 14 amino acids. V lost 6 bases to trimming and J lost 1 base, with 9 bases between them. Here the CDR3 DNA reads TGTGCCAGCAGCTGGGGGGTGAACACCGGGGAGCTGTTTTTT. Translated: CASSWGVNTGELFF.

V and J are TRBV5-4 and TRBJ1-6, with unresolved D. V lost 2 bases to trimming and J lost 5 bases, with 11 bases between them. The CDR3 runs to 15 residues. Germline CDR1 and CDR2: SGHNT and YYREEE (reference sequence). This CDR3 reads CASSFRETDNSPLHF. The CDR3 DNA is TGTGCCAGCAGCTTTCGGGAAACTGATAATTCACCCCTCCACTTT.

This clone was counted between two and nine times. The gene calls are TRBV4-3 and TRBJ1-2; TRBD1 matches 8 bases. V was pared by 6 bases and J by 8 bases, with 14 bases of the junction left unmatched. Looked up from germline, CDR1 is LGHNA and CDR2 is YSLEER. The CDR3 is 15 amino acids. The CDR3 DNA reads as TGCGCCAGCAGGGACTCGGGGACAGGCCTTGCGGGCTACACCTTC. The encoded protein is CASRDSGTGLAGYTF.

The table lists this clone with a count of one. The J gene is TRBJ2-1, the V gene TRBV28; 8 bases line up with TRBD2. This CDR3 comprises 14 residues. Trimming cost V 8 bases and J 8 bases; bases outside gene matches: 11. Germline V gene data show CDR1 as MDHEN and CDR2 as SYDVKM. The CDR3 DNA follows: TGTGCCAGCCTCCTTAGCGGGACCCCCCATGAGCAGTTCTTC. Amino acid sequence: CASLLSGTPHEQFF.

V and J are TRBV7-3 and TRBJ2-7, with 7 nucleotides matching TRBD2. V was clipped by 4 bases and J by 3 bases; unmatched bases: 9. The CDR3 totals 15 residues. Germline assignment: CDR1 SGHTA and CDR2 FQGTGA. In DNA, the CDR3 is TGTGCCAGCAGCTACCAGGCTAGCGGTTACTACGAGCAGTACTTC. This translates into CASSYQASGYYEQYF. Full variable domain (remainder filled in from reference TRBV7-3 and TRBJ2-7): GAGVSQTPSNKVTEKGKYVELRCDPISGHTALYWYRQSLGQGPEFLIYFQGTGAADDSGLPNDRFFAVRPEGSVSTLKIQRTERGDSAVYLCASSYQASGYYEQYFGPGTRLTVT.

The V call is TRBV3-1 (or the pseudogene TRBV3-2), the J call TRBJ2-3; 7 bases match TRBD2. The CDR3 runs to 15 residues. CDR1 and CDR2 (germline): LGHDT, YNNKEL (reference sequence). Trimming took 3 bases from V and 4 from J; bases not matched to a gene: 7. CDR3 amino acids: CASSHCREGPDTQYF. For the CDR3, the DNA is TGTGCCAGCAGCCATTGTAGGGAGGGACCAGATACGCAGTATTTT.